This record concerns one T cell receptor beta chain sequence. The germline gives CDR1 SGHVS, CDR2 FNYEAQ. V lost 8 bases, J lost 12 bases, and 23 bases lay in between. CDR3 length equals 14 residues. These data originate in a study of shared clonotypes between healthy human individuals. Measured with immunoSEQ multiplex PCR; TCRdb has only the in-frame clones, and not every one. The data contain some 490,000 clones, 81% of them seen just once; the ten biggest clones take up roughly 13%. The clonotype was recovered from a woman between 40 and 55 years old in good health. Some clones in this sample may be carry-over from other donors' samples. What was sequenced was PBMCs. The V gene is TRBV7-6, the J gene TRBJ2-1, with D maybe TRBD2 (6 bases). CDR3 nucleotide sequence: TGTGCCAGCCAGAGGGACGGGGGTAGATTCGGGCAGTTCTTC. Amino acids: CASQRDGGRFGQFF.